This TCR beta chain was captured in a study of T-cell reconstitution after alpha-beta-depleted transplantation in children. Study conclusions and caveats: The study traced high day-60 TCRbeta diversity in some patients to surviving recipient T cells and thymic progenitors. One year after transplant, T-cell counts and diversity came mostly from newly produced T cells. There were reportedly several hundred expanded graft clones from which alpha-beta T cells came about two months after transplant.

This clonotype was counted ten times or more. The target antigen is unknown. The CDR3 runs 12 residues. V was pared by 1 base and J by 13 bases, with 12 bases between. Unique molecular identifiers were used in preparing the TCRbeta library. TCRdb passed the PCR reads through MiXCR, listing each CDR3 protein once. The top ten hold just under 6.5% of the sample, which has 240,000 or so distinct CDR3 sequences, 8.2% seen once. This chain links TRBV12-3 or TRBV12-4 with TRBJ2-3; D gene uncertain. This sequence originates from a male patient between 10 and 17 years old who had a stem cell transplant for acute lymphoblastic leukemia, so the T cells may come from the graft donor. The sequences come from PBMCs, mostly from graft donor cells, collected 180 days after TCRalphabeta/CD19-depleted stem cell transplant. CDR3 in DNA: TGTGCCAGCAGTTTAGGGTCGTCTAGGGAGTATTTT. Protein product: CASSLGSSREYF.